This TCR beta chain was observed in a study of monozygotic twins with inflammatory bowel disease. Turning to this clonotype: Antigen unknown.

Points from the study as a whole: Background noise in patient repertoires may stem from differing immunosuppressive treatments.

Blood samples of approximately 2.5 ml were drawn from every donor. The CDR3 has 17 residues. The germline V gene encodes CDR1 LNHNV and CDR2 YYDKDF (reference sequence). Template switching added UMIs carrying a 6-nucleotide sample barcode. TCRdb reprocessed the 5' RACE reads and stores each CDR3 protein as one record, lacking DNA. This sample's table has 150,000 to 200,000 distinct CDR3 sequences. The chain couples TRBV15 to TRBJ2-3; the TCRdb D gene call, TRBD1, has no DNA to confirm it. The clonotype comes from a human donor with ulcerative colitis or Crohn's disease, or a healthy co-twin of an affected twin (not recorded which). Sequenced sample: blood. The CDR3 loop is CATSAYRVALSTDTQYF.